Described below is a single T cell receptor beta chain sequence and its context. This sample is part of a study of blood T cell repertoires in COVID-19. In the study overall: COVID-19 samples collected from the United States, Italy and Spain covered acute and convalescent phases.

The CDR3 is made up of 13 amino acids. Germline lookup yields CDR1 SGHRS and CDR2 YFSETQ. V lost 3 bases and J 7 bases, leaving 13 bases between the germline ends. This table comes from immunoSEQ multiplex PCR, and its TCRdb copy is limited to in-frame clones, with some not included. The sample lists some 120,000 clones; 70% to 85% were seen once. The chain recombines TRBV5-1 with TRBJ1-2; the D is unclear. The sequenced material came from peripheral blood. This receptor was identified in a woman aged 60-75 years with acute or convalescent COVID-19. CDR3 sequence (DNA): TGCGCCAGCAGCTCACGCGGACTACTTGGCTACACCTTC. It is translated as CASSSRGLLGYTF. Full variable domain (rest looked up from reference TRBV5-1 and TRBJ1-2): KAGVTQTPRYLIKTRGQQVTLSCSPISGHRSVSWYQQTPGQGLQFLFEYFSETQRNKGNFPGRFSGRQFSNSRSEMNVSTLELGDSALYLCASSSRGLLGYTFGSGTRLTVV.